This T cell receptor (beta chain) derives from a study of response to subunit inactivated influenza vaccine. Study-wide results and limits: The authors suggested that few new T cells are recruited per seasonal influenza vaccination.

TCRdb re-called the RT-PCR reads through MiXCR, storing one row per CDR3 protein. The profile shows hundreds of thousands of distinct CDR3 sequences, around 8% of them singletons. With regard to this clonotype: The antigen remains unidentified. A read error may account for a junction end that differs from germline.

The sample here was PBMCs from blood, taken around 2 years after vaccination. The TCR sequence derives from a man between 50 and 75 years old who received an inactivated influenza vaccine.

This CDR3 reads CASRVRTGGNTEAVF. CDR3 in DNA: TGTGCCAGCAGAGTAAGGACAGGGGGTAACACTGAAGCTGTCTTT. The chain carries TRBV2 and TRBJ1-1; 10 bases are a match to TRBD1. Per the germline V gene, CDR1 is SNHLY and CDR2 is FYNNEI. The CDR3 consists of 15 residues.